Following are 11 T cell receptor beta chains from one sample sequenced in a study of shared clonotypes between healthy human individuals. Clones were read by immunoSEQ multiplex PCR, and TCRdb kept only the in-frame ones, dropping some. The table includes roughly 2,300,000 clones, 80% to 95% detected once. Sequenced sample: naive CD4+ T cells from PBMCs. Described subset: CD45RA+ positively selected. These receptors originate from a man aged 18 to 30 in good health. Some clones in this sample may be carry-over from other donors' samples.

This clone was seen once. The genes are TRBV19 and TRBJ1-4, with D maybe TRBD1 (5 bases). V shed 3 bases and J shed 8 bases, with 22 bases lying between them. The CDR3 loop spans 17 amino acids. Germline values: CDR1 LNHDA, CDR2 SQIVND (reference sequence). The chain's CDR3 is CASSIRHFTGLEEKLFF. The CDR3 DNA follows: TGTGCCAGTAGTATCCGCCATTTTACAGGATTGGAGGAAAAACTGTTTTTT.

The chain is built from TRBV2 and TRBJ1-4, with no clear D. Trimming removed 7 bases from V and 4 bases from J, with 7 bases in between. This CDR3 spans 12 amino acids. Germline values: CDR1 SNHLY, CDR2 FYNNEI. The CDR3 sequence: CASTQHNEKLFF. The DNA of the CDR3 is TGTGCCAGCACACAGCATAATGAAAAACTGTTTTTT. The full variable domain, in which reference TRBV2 and TRBJ1-4 provide the parts outside the CDR3, is EPEVTQTPSHQVTQMGQEVILRCVPISNHLYFYWYRQILGQKVEFLVSFYNNEISEKSEIFDDQFSVERPDGSNFTLKIRSTKLEDSAMYFCASTQHNEKLFFGSGTQLSVL.

Concerning this clone: This specimen includes other DNA sequences encoding the same CDR3. This rearrangement joins TRBV11-3 to TRBJ2-3, with no clear D. The germline CDR1 and CDR2 sequences are SGHNT and YENEEA. The CDR3 totals 14 residues. V was cut by 1 base and J by 2 bases, with 7 bases left in between. The chain's CDR3 is CASSLGTNTDTQYF. CDR3 DNA sequence: TGTGCCAGCAGCTTAGGTACAAACACAGATACGCAGTATTTT.

The chain is built from TRBV7-2 and TRBJ2-3; 12 nucleotides agree with TRBD1. With 2 bases clipped from V and 6 bases from J, the junction kept 3 bases outside the gene matches. The CDR3 contains 15 residues. Germline CDR1 is SGHTA and CDR2 is FQGNSA. In nucleotides, the CDR3 is TGTGCCAGCAGCTTAAGGGACAGGGGGCCTGATACGCAGTATTTT. Translation gives CASSLRDRGPDTQYF. The complete variable domain, with remaining parts taken from reference TRBV7-2 and TRBJ2-3, reads GAGVSQSPSNKVTEKGKDVELRCDPISGHTALYWYRQSLGQGLEFLIYFQGNSAPDKSGLPSDRFSAERTGGSVSTLTIQRTQQEDSAVYLCASSLRDRGPDTQYFGPGTRLTVL.

Remarks on this clone: This sample also contains other DNA sequences that code for the same CDR3. This chain links TRBV19 with TRBJ2-7; D might be TRBD1 (6 bases). CDR3 length equals 13 residues. CDR1 LNHDA and CDR2 SQIVND come from the germline V gene (reference sequence). The V and J ends lost 1 base and 3 bases respectively, with 7 bases between them. The DNA for the CDR3 is TGTGCCAGTAGTATAGTACAGGGCTACGAGCAGTACTTC. Translated: CASSIVQGYEQYF.

This rearrangement joins TRBV6-4 to TRBJ2-5; D is perhaps TRBD1 (6 bases). V lost 8 bases and J lost 4, with 14 bases in between. The germline gives CDR1 MRHNA, CDR2 SNTAGT. This CDR3 is 13 amino acids long. This chain's CDR3 is CASARGGGETQYF. CDR3 DNA sequence: TGTGCCAGCGCCAGGGGCGGAGGAGAGACCCAGTACTTC.

This clone has just one count. J is TRBJ2-2 and V is TRBV18; D gene uncertain. CDR3 length equals 15 residues. Germline CDR1 KGHSH, CDR2 LQKENI. Trimming pared 3 bases from V and 8 bases from J, leaving 16 bases between. The CDR3 region has the DNA TGTGCCAGCTCACCGGACCGAGCCTCCTTGGGGGAGCTGTTTTTT. Translated, it gives CASSPDRASLGELFF.

In regard to this clone: In the same sample, other DNA sequences code for this CDR3. The V and J genes are TRBV28 and TRBJ2-7; D may be TRBD1 (5 bases). The germline V and J ends were trimmed by 4 bases and 3 bases, with 7 bases remaining between them. The CDR3 is 12 amino acids. CDR1 is MDHEN and CDR2 is SYDVKM in the germline V gene. CDR3 region: CASSSRVYEQYF. The CDR3 nucleotides read TGTGCCAGCAGTTCCAGGGTCTACGAGCAGTACTTC.

The V gene is TRBV2, the J gene TRBJ2-7; 7 nucleotides agree with TRBD2. Germline loops: CDR1 SNHLY, CDR2 FYNNEI. V trimming: 6 bases; J trimming: 6 bases; junction bases outside the gene matches: 11. The CDR3 totals 14 residues. The CDR3 is CASRVGRVNSEQYF. DNA of the CDR3: TGTGCCAGCAGGGTTGGGAGGGTTAACTCCGAGCAGTACTTC.

This clone was recorded only once. The chain employs TRBV5-1 and TRBJ1-4, with TRBD1 identical over 10 bases. Germline V gives CDR1 SGHRS, CDR2 YFSETQ. Unmatched junction bases numbered 3, after V lost 4 bases and J lost 0 bases. The CDR3 is 16 residues long. The CDR3 DNA reads TGCGCCAGCAGCGAGGGGACAGGGGCAACTAATGAAAAACTGTTTTTT. Residues: CASSEGTGATNEKLFF.

The chain is built from TRBV4-3 and TRBJ2-7; D gene uncertain. Germline loops: CDR1 LGHNA, CDR2 YSLEER. V lost 0 bases and J lost 2, with 20 bases in between. The CDR3 sequence is 18 residues long. The CDR3 nucleotides are TGCGCCAGCAGCCAAGATTTATCCGGCAGCCCGAAGGCCTACGAGCAGTACTTC. This translates into CASSQDLSGSPKAYEQYF.